The following is a TCR beta chain sequence with its context. Its antigen is not known. TCRdb re-derived calls from the 5' RACE reads in MiXCR, one entry per CDR3 protein. The sample carries under 4,000 distinct CDR3 sequences, roughly two fifths recorded once. Noted time point: sample taken at primary tumor resection. The sample comes from a study of spatial heterogeneity in lung cancer. Study-wide findings and caveats: Tumor mutation counts were tracked by expanded intratumoral alpha and beta TCR counts.

The CDR3 spans 17 residues. With 3 bases removed from V and 0 bases from J, the gap between germline ends came to 12 bases. Germline CDR1 and CDR2: ENHRY and SYGVKD. The chain combines TRBV10-3 with TRBJ2-6; D is possibly TRBD1 or TRBD2 (5 bases each). Specimen: lung tumor tissue, collected at surgery. The clonotype originates from a male donor with early-stage non-small cell lung cancer. In DNA form, the CDR3 reads TGTGCCATCAGTGATCCTGGGACCCACTCTGGGGCCAACGTCCTGACTTTC. Protein sequence: CAISDPGTHSGANVLTF.